This is a list of T cell receptor beta chains from one sample in a study of blood T cell repertoires in COVID-19. Data came from immunoSEQ multiplex PCR; TCRdb stores just in-frame clones and leaves some out. The repertoire holds 200,000 to 250,000 clones, with approximately 86% as singletons. Material for sequencing was PBMCs or T cells enriched from blood (not recorded which). The receptors come from a woman in her twenties or thirties with acute COVID-19. Each CDR3 is given with its conserved first and last residue. D genes are given only for firm matches. Size values are once, few and many counts, or a class for expanded clones, and some rows have none.

TRBJ2-7	NA	TRBV7-2	NA	TGTGCCAGCAGCCCTACAGTCTCCTACGAGCAGTACTTC	CASSPTVSYEQYF
TRBJ2-3	NA	TRBV15	NA	TGTGCCACCAGCAGAGTCGGGGGAGGCACAGATACGCAGTATTTT	CATSRVGGGTDTQYF
TRBJ1-4	TRBD1	TRBV25-1	NA	TGTGCCAGCAGTGATCCTGGACAGGGACGAGGTGAAAAACTGTTTTTT	CASSDPGQGRGEKLFF
TRBJ1-1	NA	TRBV27	NA	TGTGCCAGCAGTTTTCGGGGAATGAACACTGAAGCTTTCTTT	CASSFRGMNTEAFF
TRBJ1-4	TRBD1	TRBV5-1	NA	TGCGCCAGCAGCGTCCCGGGACAGGGGGAAAAACTGTTTTTT	CASSVPGQGEKLFF
TRBJ2-5	NA	TRBV27	NA	TGTGCCAGCAGTCTACGGACTCCCCTTCAAGAGACCCAGTACTTC	CASSLRTPLQETQYF
TRBJ2-5	TRBD1	TRBV2	NA	TGTGCCAGCAGTGAAGGCCGGCCCGGGACAGGGGTCCAAGAGACCCAGTACTTC	CASSEGRPGTGVQETQYF
TRBJ1-6	NA	TRBV5-1	NA	TGCGCCAGCAGCTTGGAGGTCCTGGGGAGTTCACCCCTCCACTTT	CASSLEVLGSSPLHF
TRBJ1-1	NA	TRBV5-4	NA	TGTGCCAGCAGGACAGAGAACACTGAAGCTTTCTTT	CASRTENTEAFF
TRBJ1-6	NA	TRBV12-5	once	TGTGCTAGTGGTTTGCAGGGATTGGATTCACCCCTCCACTTT	CASGLQGLDSPLHF
TRBJ1-6	TRBD1	TRBV18	NA	TGTGCCAGCTCACAGGGGGGACAGGGGGACTCACCCCTCCACTTT	CASSQGGQGDSPLHF
TRBJ1-2	NA	TRBV15	NA	TGTGCCACCAGCAGAGTAAGAGGACAGATCCCGCATGGCTACACCTTC	CATSRVRGQIPHGYTF
TRBJ1-3	TRBD1	TRBV6-5	NA	TGTGCCAGCAGCCATGACAGGGTGGATAACACCATATATTTT	CASSHDRVDNTIYF
TRBJ1-1	TRBD1	TRBV28	few	TGTGCCAGCAGTTTGGGGACAGCCCACACTGAAGCTTTCTTT	CASSLGTAHTEAFF
TRBJ2-2	TRBD1	TRBV24-1	NA	TGTGCCACCAGTGGAGGCAGGGCAGGGGGCTGGAACACCGGGGAGCTGTTTTTT	CATSGGRAGGWNTGELFF
TRBJ1-1	TRBD1	TRBV5-6	NA	TGTGCCAGCAGCTTGGGGACAGGGATCACTGAAGCTTTCTTT	CASSLGTGITEAFF
TRBJ2-5	NA	TRBV7-9	once	TGTGCCAGCAGCCCCCCCGGCGGGTCAGAGACCCAGTACTTC	CASSPPGGSETQYF
TRBJ2-7	NA	TRBV6-5	NA	TGTGCCAGCAGAGCACTAGGCAGGGGAGCCTACGAGCAGTACTTC	CASRALGRGAYEQYF
TRBJ2-6	TRBD2	TRBV6-5	NA	TGTGCCAGCAGTTTCCGGGGGGGGGCGGGGGCCAACGTCCTGACTTTC	CASSFRGGAGANVLTF
TRBJ1-1	TRBD1	TRBV10-2	NA	TGCGCCAGTTTGACAGGGGACCGCACTGAAGCTTTCTTT	CASLTGDRTEAFF
TRBJ1-2	TRBD1	TRBV18	NA	TGTGCCAGCTCACCACCGACAGGGAACTATGGCTACACCTTC	CASSPPTGNYGYTF
TRBJ1-6	NA	TRBV6-1	once	TGTGCCAGCAGTGAGGAACAGGGCCAGAGTTCACCCCTCCACTTT	CASSEEQGQSSPLHF
TRBJ2-5	NA	TRBV7-2	NA	TGTGCCAGCAGCAAACTGGACCTGGGGGGAGAGACCCAGTACTTC	CASSKLDLGGETQYF
TRBJ1-1	NA	TRBV6-5	NA	TGTGCCAGCAGTAAACTGACTGACACTGAAGCTTTCTTT	CASSKLTDTEAFF
TRBJ2-1	NA	TRBV19	NA	TGTGCCAGTAGTACCGACCGACTCAATGAGCAGTTCTTC	CASSTDRLNEQFF
TRBJ1-6	TRBD1	TRBV18	NA	TGTGCCAGCTCACCACTCGACAGGGACTCGACCCTCCACTTT	CASSPLDRDSTLHF
TRBJ2-4	NA	TRBV13	NA	TGTGCCAGCAGCCAGGACAGAAAAAACATTCAGTACTTC	CASSQDRKNIQYF
TRBJ1-2	TRBD1	TRBV18	NA	TGTGCCAGCTCACCTAGGACAGGTGACTATGGCTACACCTTC	CASSPRTGDYGYTF
TRBJ1-5	TRBD1	TRBV30	NA	TGTGCCTGGGACAGGGGCGAAGGCAATCAGCCCCAGCATTTT	CAWDRGEGNQPQHF
TRBJ1-6	NA	TRBV19	once	TGTGCCAGTAGAAACCAGGGAAACAATTCACCCCTCCACTTT	CASRNQGNNSPLHF
TRBJ1-6	TRBD1	TRBV6-1	few	TGTGCCAGCAGTGAAGCGAGCCGGGACAGCCCTCACTTT	CASSEASRDSPHF
TRBJ2-4	TRBD1	TRBV19	few	TGTGCCAGTAGTGGGGGGGACAGGGTGAACATTCAGTACTTC	CASSGGDRVNIQYF
TRBJ1-1	NA	TRBV4-1	once	TGCGCCAGCAGCCTCCCTGGGCCTGAAGCTTTCTTT	CASSLPGPEAFF
TRBJ2-5	NA	TRBV27	NA	TGTGCCAGCAGTTATACTAGACAAGAGACCCAGTACTTC	CASSYTRQETQYF
TRBJ1-2	NA	TRBV5-4	NA	TGTGCCAGCAGCTCAGGGACACCCGCTAACTATGGCTACACCTTC	CASSSGTPANYGYTF
TRBJ2-7	NA	TRBV27	NA	TGTGCCAGCAGTTACCAGGGTTGGTCCTACGAGCAGTACTTC	CASSYQGWSYEQYF
TRBJ1-2	NA	TRBV6-6	NA	TGTGCCAGCAGTCGGGATGGGTGGGTGGCAGGAGGCTACACCTTC	CASSRDGWVAGGYTF
TRBJ1-5	TRBD1	TRBV6-6	few	TGTGCCAGCAGTACAAAGGACAGGGAACAGCATTTT	CASSTKDREQHF
TRBJ2-2	NA	TRBV29-1	NA	TGCAGCGTTTTGCAGGGGTCAGGGACCGGGGAGCTGTTTTTT	CSVLQGSGTGELFF
TRBJ2-3	TRBD2	TRBV19	NA	TGTGCCAGTAGTCCATTAGCGGGGGGAACGGATACGCAGTATTTT	CASSPLAGGTDTQYF
TRBJ1-3	NA	TRBV25-1	NA	TGTGCCAGCAGTGCTAAGACAGGAAGCAACGCTGGAAACACCATATATTTT	CASSAKTGSNAGNTIYF
TRBJ2-2	NA	TRBV14	NA	TGTGCCAGCAGCCAAGAGAGGTCCGGGGAGCTGTTTTTT	CASSQERSGELFF
TRBJ2-7	NA	TRBV7-9	NA	TGTGCCAGCAGCTTAGAGTGGACAGCCTACGAGCAGTACTTC	CASSLEWTAYEQYF
TRBJ1-1	NA	TRBV5-1	NA	TGCGCCAGCAGCTTGGCCGAGGGGAACACTGAAGCTTTCTTT	CASSLAEGNTEAFF
TRBJ1-1	NA	TRBV6-5	NA	TGTGCCAGCTCGGAACAGCTGAACACTGAAGCTTTCTTT	CASSEQLNTEAFF
TRBJ1-1	NA	TRBV2	once	TGTGCCAGCAGTGAATTGGAGTATGGAGCCGAAGCTTTCTTT	CASSELEYGAEAFF
TRBJ2-7	TRBD1	TRBV10-3	NA	TGTGCCATCAGTGGATCCGGGACAGGGTCGGAGGAGCAGTACTTC	CAISGSGTGSEEQYF
TRBJ1-4	NA	TRBV10-2	NA	TGCGCCAGCTGTGAGCAGTCACCTTCAACTAATGAAAAACTGTTTTTT	CASCEQSPSTNEKLFF
TRBJ2-1	TRBD1	TRBV30	NA	TGTGCCTGGAGTGCAAGGGGACAGGGATTAAATGAGCAGTTCTTC	CAWSARGQGLNEQFF